These T cell receptor beta chains were read from a single sample in a study of blood T cells in healthy people across ages. TCRdb used MiXCR to reprocess the 5' RACE reads, holding one entry per CDR3 protein. The sample records hundreds of thousands of distinct CDR3 sequences, 29% being singletons. The specimen sequenced was blood. The receptors were gathered from a woman aged 80 or older in good health. Each CDR3 is given with its conserved first and last residue. Each record gives: clone size, D gene, V gene, J gene, CDR3 protein, CDR3 DNA. A D gene is named only where the DNA matches it firmly. Expanded clones get a size class; other rows say once, few or many, or leave the size out.

size: .
D: .
V: TRBV12-3/TRBV12-4
J: TRBJ1-2
CDR3: CASRGGGGYTF
DNA: TGTGCCAGCAGGGGTGGGGGGGGCTACACCTTC

size: many
D: .
V: TRBV7-2
J: TRBJ2-6
CDR3: CASSLSAIGLDGANVLTF
DNA: TGTGCCAGCAGCTTAAGTGCGATAGGATTAGATGGGGCCAACGTCCTGACTTTC

size: many
D: TRBD2
V: TRBV25-1
J: TRBJ2-3
CDR3: CASVGRPGERGGSTDTQYF
DNA: TGTGCCAGCGTCGGCCGCCCCGGGGAGCGGGGGGGCAGCACAGATACGCAGTATTTT

size: few
D: TRBD1
V: TRBV6-2/TRBV6-3
J: TRBJ2-4
CDR3: CASSSRQGAGKNIQYF
DNA: TGTGCCAGCAGTTCCCGACAGGGGGCGGGCAAAAACATTCAGTACTTC

size: many
D: TRBD1
V: TRBV7-2
J: TRBJ1-2
CDR3: CASSAKGQGAAGYTF
DNA: TGTGCCAGCAGCGCCAAGGGACAGGGGGCTGCCGGCTACACCTTC

size: many
D: .
V: TRBV7-9
J: TRBJ2-6
CDR3: CASSSQTSGANVLTF
DNA: TGTGCCAGCAGCTCACAGACCTCTGGGGCCAACGTCCTGACTTTC

size: few
D: .
V: TRBV5-1
J: TRBJ1-1
CDR3: CASSSPGAAEAFF
DNA: TGCGCCAGCAGCTCCCCGGGGGCAGCAGAAGCTTTCTTT

size: few
D: .
V: TRBV18
J: TRBJ2-3
CDR3: CASSPPRAGATDTQYF
DNA: TGTGCCAGCTCACCACCGCGGGCGGGGGCAACAGATACGCAGTATTTT

size: few
D: .
V: TRBV9
J: TRBJ1-2
CDR3: CASSVARQAARKFLVCGYTF
DNA: TGTGCCAGCAGCGTAGCTAGGCAGGCCGCTCGAAAGTTTCTAGTTTGTGGCTACACCTTC

size: many
D: .
V: TRBV6-6
J: TRBJ2-4
CDR3: CASTNAATKNIQYF
DNA: TGTGCCAGCACCAACGCGGCAACCAAAAACATTCAGTACTTC

size: many
D: TRBD2
V: TRBV15
J: TRBJ2-1
CDR3: CATSRDRLAGGGEQFF
DNA: TGTGCCACCAGCAGAGATCGACTAGCGGGGGGGGGTGAGCAGTTCTTC

size: many
D: .
V: TRBV7-9
J: TRBJ1-2
CDR3: CAAGGAGYTF
DNA: TGTGCCGCGGGCGGGGCTGGCTACACCTTC

size: many
D: .
V: TRBV5-1
J: TRBJ1-2
CDR3: CASSLVGDPNYGYTF
DNA: TGCGCCAGCAGCTTGGTGGGGGACCCTAACTATGGCTACACCTTC

size: few
D: TRBD1
V: TRBV7-2
J: TRBJ1-1
CDR3: CASSLASLGYRGSEAFF
DNA: TGTGCCAGCAGCTTAGCCTCACTCGGTTACAGGGGATCTGAAGCTTTCTTT

size: many
D: .
V: TRBV6-6
J: TRBJ2-7
CDR3: CASSTRDSLDEQYF
DNA: TGTGCCAGCAGTACCCGGGACTCACTTGACGAGCAGTACTTC

size: many
D: .
V: TRBV11-2
J: TRBJ1-2
CDR3: CASSLSIPNYGYTF
DNA: TGTGCCAGCAGCTTATCCATACCTAACTATGGCTACACCTTC

size: .
D: TRBD1
V: TRBV11-3
J: TRBJ1-2
CDR3: CASSSMTGDGGDYGYTF
DNA: TGTGCCAGCAGCTCTATGACAGGGGACGGAGGAGACTATGGCTACACCTTC

size: many
D: .
V: TRBV20-1
J: TRBJ2-1
CDR3: CSPSGPGPYNEQFF
DNA: TGCAGTCCCTCCGGGCCAGGGCCCTACAATGAGCAGTTCTTC

size: .
D: TRBD2
V: TRBV24-1
J: TRBJ2-3
CDR3: CATSDPTSGGPDTQYF
DNA: TGTGCCACCAGTGATCCGACTAGCGGGGGGCCGGATACGCAGTATTTT

size: few
D: TRBD2
V: TRBV25-1
J: TRBJ2-4
CDR3: CASSPGTSSVIQYF
DNA: TGTGCCAGCAGTCCTGGGACTAGCTCGGTCATTCAGTACTTC

size: many
D: .
V: TRBV20-1
J: TRBJ2-3
CDR3: CSARDRVHDTQYF
DNA: TGCAGTGCTAGAGATCGGGTCCACGATACGCAGTATTTT

size: .
D: TRBD1
V: TRBV6-5
J: TRBJ2-1
CDR3: CASSPRTGIYHEQFF
DNA: TGTGCCAGCAGTCCCCGGACAGGGATTTACCATGAGCAGTTCTTC

size: .
D: .
V: TRBV9
J: TRBJ2-7
CDR3: CASSVDSGTLLGEQYF
DNA: TGTGCCAGCAGCGTAGATTCGGGTACCCTTTTGGGAGAGCAGTACTTC

size: .
D: TRBD1
V: TRBV11-3
J: TRBJ2-5
CDR3: CASSRDRGLTNEQYF
DNA: TGTGCCAGCAGCAGGGACAGGGGTTTAACCAATGAGCAGTACTTC

size: many
D: .
V: TRBV9
J: TRBJ2-2
CDR3: CASSVGGTGELFF
DNA: TGTGCCAGCAGCGTAGGCGGTACCGGGGAGCTGTTTTTT

size: few
D: .
V: TRBV18
J: TRBJ2-3
CDR3: CASSPVGMTDTQYF
DNA: TGTGCCAGCTCACCTGTGGGGATGACAGATACGCAGTATTTT

size: .
D: .
V: TRBV7-9
J: TRBJ2-2
CDR3: CASSLDWGKNTGELFF
DNA: TGTGCCAGCAGCTTAGACTGGGGGAAGAACACCGGGGAACTGTTTTTT

size: many
D: .
V: TRBV12-3/TRBV12-4
J: TRBJ1-2
CDR3: CASSLRSGQGYTF
DNA: TGTGCCAGCAGTTTAAGAAGCGGACAAGGCTACACCTTC

size: .
D: .
V: TRBV3-1
J: TRBJ1-1
CDR3: CASSQVHSEAFF
DNA: TGTGCCAGCAGCCAAGTCCACTCCGAAGCTTTCTTT

size: .
D: TRBD2
V: TRBV7-9
J: TRBJ2-1
CDR3: CASSQGTSGRAEQFF
DNA: TGTGCCAGCAGCCAAGGGACTAGCGGGAGGGCAGAGCAGTTCTTC

size: many
D: .
V: TRBV20-1
J: TRBJ2-5
CDR3: CSASPGPQETQYF
DNA: TGCAGTGCTAGCCCGGGGCCTCAAGAGACCCAGTACTTC

size: many
D: .
V: TRBV27
J: TRBJ2-4
CDR3: CASSPTAAKNIQYF
DNA: TGTGCCAGCAGTCCGACAGCGGCCAAAAACATTCAGTACTTC

size: .
D: .
V: TRBV28
J: TRBJ1-1
CDR3: CASSLSGGEAFF
DNA: TGTGCCAGCAGTTTATCGGGAGGTGAAGCTTTCTTT